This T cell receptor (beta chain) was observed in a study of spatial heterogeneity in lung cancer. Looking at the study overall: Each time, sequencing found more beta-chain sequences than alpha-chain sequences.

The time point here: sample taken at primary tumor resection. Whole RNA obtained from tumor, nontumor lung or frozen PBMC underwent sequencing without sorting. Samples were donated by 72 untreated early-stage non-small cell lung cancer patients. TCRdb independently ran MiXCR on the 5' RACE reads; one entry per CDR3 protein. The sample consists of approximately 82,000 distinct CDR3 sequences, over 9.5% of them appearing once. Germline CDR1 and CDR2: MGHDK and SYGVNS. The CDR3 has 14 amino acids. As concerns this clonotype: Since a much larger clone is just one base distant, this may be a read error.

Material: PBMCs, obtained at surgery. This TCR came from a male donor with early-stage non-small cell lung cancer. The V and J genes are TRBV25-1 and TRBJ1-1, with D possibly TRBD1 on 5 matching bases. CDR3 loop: CATSEYTGNTEAFF. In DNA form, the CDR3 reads TGTGCCACCAGTGAATATACAGGGAACACTGAAGCTTTCTTT.